The sequence of this T cell receptor beta chain was determined in a study of T cells in Graves' hyperthyroidism and ophthalmopathy (dated by TCRdb to about 2019). Regarding the complete study: Peripheral blood samples were taken at initial diagnosis, before any treatment was given. To identify TCR V-J signatures that set the groups apart, the researchers used a discovery cohort of 100 patients, made up of approximately 43 with Graves' ophthalmopathy and some 60 with stable Graves' hyperthyroidism. Prospective prediction of ophthalmopathy was tested in an independent validation cohort consisting of some 18 hyperthyroidism patients and approximately 16 patients who later progressed to ophthalmopathy. For training and testing, the 80 to 100 patients in the discovery cohort were randomly divided in a 7:3 ratio. In addition, the study compared T-cell repertoires in thyroid tissue and in blood from five or six Graves' hyperthyroidism patients. Once sampling was done, hyperthyroidism patients were given methimazole at a starting dose of 30 mg daily, whereas ophthalmopathy patients were given high-dose intravenous methylprednisolone. TCR Vbeta CDR3 sequencing of 130 to 150 peripheral blood samples (approximately 44 ophthalmopathy, 75 hyperthyroidism and some 17 progressor patients) is reported in the paper. The full study reports these points: Sample size was not statistically predetermined, and investigators were not blinded to group allocation. Most expanded thyroid clonotypes (frequency above 0.001) were also found in blood, which suggests that blood repertoires may mirror thyroid immune responses. In validation, the model predicted progression to ophthalmopathy with just under 71% sensitivity and around 72% specificity, a median of about 6 months before onset. A 13 V-J signature model separated ophthalmopathy from stable hyperthyroidism, with approximately 87% sensitivity and about 81% specificity in cross-validation and 80%/75% in testing.

Stable Graves' hyperthyroidism was defined as the absence of progression to ophthalmopathy over 18 months of follow-up. Hyperthyroidism patients were aged 18 to 65 years and newly diagnosed, with disease duration of less than 2 months. The study excluded patients with uncontrolled infections, other autoimmune diseases, pregnancy or lactation. Diagnoses relied on clinical symptoms, serum thyroxine and TRAb, thyroid ultrasound and orbital computed tomography. PBMCs were isolated from approximately 10 ml of fresh peripheral blood by Ficoll-Paque density gradient centrifugation. Total RNA was extracted using Trizol reagent, and RNA quality was assessed on an Agilent 2100 Bioanalyzer. The sample holds many counts of this clonotype. Its antigen remains unidentified. Base qualities were left out, and no much larger clone turns up one base away. The TCR beta CDR3 regions were amplified from the RNA transcripts. For the first round of RT-PCR on the TCR CDR3, the HTBI primer set was used together with the Qiagen OneStep RT-PCR kit. The libraries were constructed in a second round of multiplex PCR and then size-selected and purified. Libraries were sequenced paired-end with 100 bp reads on an Illumina HiSeq2000. In the original analysis: SOAPnuke was used to process the raw data, removing reads that contained adapters or uncalled bases, had a mean Phred below 15, or lacked an exact match to the constant primer or identifier. COPE v1.2.5 was used to merge high-quality paired reads, and clonotypes were defined as unique nucleotide sequences. MiTCR v1.1 was used to align the clonotypes against IMGT TRBV, TRBD and TRBJ reference segments. Only V-J combinations with frequency above 0.0001, covering about 99% of repertoires, were analysed. A TCS score was defined as the ratio of F50 (clonal expansion) to E x V (chaos), with BLOSUM62-based TCRdist applied between CDR3 peptides within each V-J. Welch's t-statistics and random forest reduced around 550 V-J features to about 13, which were used in a naive Bayes classifier (R e1071). The public reads were run again by TCRdb, first through fastp at Q25 and then through MiXCR, and only productive beta chains were kept. Entries that share a CDR3 protein sequence are merged under the most common genes and DNA. The V and J calls here are based on TCRdb, not the publication. Here the sample has 300,000 or so distinct CDR3 sequences; over 20% occur a single time. Jointly, the top ten make up over 45% of the sample.

From a lookup of the germline V gene, CDR1 and CDR2 are WSHSY and SAAADI. V trim: 2 bases; J trim: 2 bases; unmatched bases: 4. Taken from cysteine to phenylalanine, the CDR3 has 15 residues. Left in the record is the CDR3 DNA by itself, 45 bases read in frame from the first base. Sequenced sample: blood. The chain employs TRBV10-2 and TRBJ2-7; TRBD1 fits 9 bases in the junction. The source is a woman in her 50s with Graves' hyperthyroidism. The CDR3 reads CASSEPGTGTYEQYF. In nucleotides, the sequence is TGCGCCAGCAGTGAGCCCGGGACAGGGACCTACGAGCAGTACTTC.